This TCR beta chain was sequenced in a study of CD4 T cells in relation to SARS-CoV-2 and coronaviruses. Across the whole study: TCR beta CDR3s were sequenced after 10-day antigen culture of PBMCs.

Assay used: immunoSEQ multiplex PCR; TCRdb lists only in-frame clones, some missing. The profile covers more than 15,000 clones, with approximately 82% appearing a single time and roughly a fifth taken by the ten largest. Comments on this clone: Its antigen remains unidentified.

Unexposed donor CD4+ T cells date from about 2011-2018, before the COVID-19 pandemic. CD4+ T cells were isolated from the cells after more than nine days of culture. Study observations and caveats: This crossreactivity analysis covered spike protein alone, no other viral proteins.

The source of this sequence is a human donor in good health. Specimen: CD4+ T cells from PBMCs, cultured in vitro.

CDR3 nucleotides: TGTGCCTGGAGTGTAAGGACAGGGGGCTTGGGTCAGCCCCAGCATTTT. This gives the protein CAWSVRTGGLGQPQHF. The gene calls are TRBV30 and TRBJ1-5, with 11 bases fitting TRBD1. CDR1 and CDR2 (germline): GTSNPN, SVGIG (reference sequence). With 0 bases clipped from V and 6 bases from J, the junction kept 7 bases outside the gene matches. This CDR3 has 16 amino acids.